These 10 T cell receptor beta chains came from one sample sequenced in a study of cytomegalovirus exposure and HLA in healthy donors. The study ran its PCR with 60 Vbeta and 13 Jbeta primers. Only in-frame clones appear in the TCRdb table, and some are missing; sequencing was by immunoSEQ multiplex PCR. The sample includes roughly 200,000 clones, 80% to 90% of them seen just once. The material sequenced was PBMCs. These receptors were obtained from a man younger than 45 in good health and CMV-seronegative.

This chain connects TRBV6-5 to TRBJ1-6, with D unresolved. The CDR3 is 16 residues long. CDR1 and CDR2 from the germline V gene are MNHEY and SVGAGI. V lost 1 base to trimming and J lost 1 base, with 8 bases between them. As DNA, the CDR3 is TGTGCCAGCAGTTACTGGGAGCAGTCCTATAATTCACCCCTCCACTTT. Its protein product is CASSYWEQSYNSPLHF.

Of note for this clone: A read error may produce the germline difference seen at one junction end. For the CDR3, the DNA is TGTTCCAGCAGCCTGGGGGGGGGACCCCAGCATTTT. Its translation is CSSSLGGGPQHF. J is TRBJ1-5 and V is TRBV7-9; TRBD1 is a possible D gene (5 bases). CDR3 length: 12 amino acids. The germline CDR1 and CDR2 sequences are SEHNR and FQNEAQ (reference sequence).

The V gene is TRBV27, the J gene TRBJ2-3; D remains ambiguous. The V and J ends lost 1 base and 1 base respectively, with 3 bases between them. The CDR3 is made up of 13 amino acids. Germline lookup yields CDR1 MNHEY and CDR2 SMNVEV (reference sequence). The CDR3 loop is CASSLFGTDTQYF. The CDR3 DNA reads TGTGCCAGCAGTTTATTCGGCACAGATACGCAGTATTTT.

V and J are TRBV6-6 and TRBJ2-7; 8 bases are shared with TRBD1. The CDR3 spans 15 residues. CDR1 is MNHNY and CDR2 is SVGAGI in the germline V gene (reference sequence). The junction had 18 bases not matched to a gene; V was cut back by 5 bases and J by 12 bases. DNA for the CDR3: TGTGCCAGCAGTACCGACGTCGGACAGGGAGGCAATCCGTACTTC. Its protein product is CASSTDVGQGGNPYF.

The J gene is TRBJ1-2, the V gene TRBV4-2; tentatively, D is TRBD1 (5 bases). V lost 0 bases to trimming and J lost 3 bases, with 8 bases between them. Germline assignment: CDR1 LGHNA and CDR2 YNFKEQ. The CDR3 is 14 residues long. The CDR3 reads CASSQDLTDYGYTF. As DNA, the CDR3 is TGTGCCAGCAGCCAAGATCTGACAGACTATGGCTACACCTTC.

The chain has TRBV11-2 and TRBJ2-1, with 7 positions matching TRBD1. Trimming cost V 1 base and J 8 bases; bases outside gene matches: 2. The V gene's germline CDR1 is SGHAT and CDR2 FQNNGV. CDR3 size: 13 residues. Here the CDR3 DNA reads TGTGCCAGCAGCTTAGGGACAGGCGATGAGCAGTTCTTC. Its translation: CASSLGTGDEQFF.

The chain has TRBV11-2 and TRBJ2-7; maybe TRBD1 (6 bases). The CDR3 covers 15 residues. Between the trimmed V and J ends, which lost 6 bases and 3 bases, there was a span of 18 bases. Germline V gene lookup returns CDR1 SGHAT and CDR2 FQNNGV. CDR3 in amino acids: CASSQGPGNHYEQYF. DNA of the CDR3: TGTGCCAGCAGTCAGGGGCCGGGTAATCACTACGAGCAGTACTTC.

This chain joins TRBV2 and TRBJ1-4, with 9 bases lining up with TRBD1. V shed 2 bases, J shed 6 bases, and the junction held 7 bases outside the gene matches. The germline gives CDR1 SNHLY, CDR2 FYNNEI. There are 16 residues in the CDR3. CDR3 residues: CASSEIQGAYYEKLFF. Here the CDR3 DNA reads TGTGCCAGCAGTGAAATACAGGGGGCATATTATGAAAAACTGTTTTTT.

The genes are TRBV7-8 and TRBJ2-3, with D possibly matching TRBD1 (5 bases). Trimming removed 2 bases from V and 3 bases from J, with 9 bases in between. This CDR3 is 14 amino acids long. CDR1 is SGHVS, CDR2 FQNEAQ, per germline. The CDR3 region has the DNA TGTGCCAGCAGCTTAAGGAAGGGGACAGATACGCAGTATTTT. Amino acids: CASSLRKGTDTQYF.

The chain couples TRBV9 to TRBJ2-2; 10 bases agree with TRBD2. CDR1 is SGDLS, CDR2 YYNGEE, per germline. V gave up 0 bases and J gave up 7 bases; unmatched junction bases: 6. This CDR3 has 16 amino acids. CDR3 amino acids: CASSVGSSGGLGELFF. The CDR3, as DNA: TGTGCCAGCAGCGTAGGGTCTAGCGGGGGTCTCGGGGAGCTGTTTTTT.